The rows below give T cell receptor beta chains drawn from one sample of a study of blood T cells in healthy people across ages. One entry per CDR3 protein results from TCRdb running MiXCR on the 5' RACE reads. The data show some 1.5 million distinct CDR3 sequences, 25% to 30% seen once. Specimen: blood. These receptors came from a woman aged 25-40 years in good health. Each CDR3 is given with its conserved first and last residue. The D gene is left open where the match is weak. Size values are once, few and many counts, or a class for expanded clones, and some rows have none.

v_gene	abundance	len	d_gene	j_gene	CDR3nt	CDR3aa
TRBV2	few	13	-	TRBJ1-5	TGTGCCAGCAGACAGGATGGCTACCAGCCCCAGCATTTT	CASRQDGYQPQHF
TRBV20-1	many	16	TRBD2	TRBJ2-1	TGCAGTGCTAGAGATGCGACTAGCGGTCTGTACAATGAGCAGTTCTTC	CSARDATSGLYNEQFF
TRBV7-2	few	16	-	TRBJ2-3	TGTGCCAGCAGCTTAGTTGGAACTGGCCAAGGAAATACGCAGTATTTT	CASSLVGTGQGNTQYF
TRBV5-1	-	15	-	TRBJ1-2	TGCGCCAGCAGCTTACCGGGAGCTAGCGGCTATGGCTACACCTTC	CASSLPGASGYGYTF
TRBV20-1	many	11	-	TRBJ1-2	TGCAGTGGATTCCCCCCGAATGGCTACACCTTC	CSGFPPNGYTF
TRBV20-1	few	13	-	TRBJ2-3	TGCAGTGCTCCGGACAGCATCACAGATACGCAGTATTTT	CSAPDSITDTQYF
TRBV20-1	few	14	TRBD2	TRBJ2-1	TGCAGTGCGTACGGACTAGCGGGAGTCAATGAGCAGTTCTTC	CSAYGLAGVNEQFF
TRBV2	-	11	-	TRBJ1-4	TGTGCCAGCAACACTCTGGAAAAACTGTTTTTT	CASNTLEKLFF
TRBV12-3/TRBV12-4	-	15	-	TRBJ2-3	TGTGCCAGCAGTAACCGGGTCAGAAGCACAGATACGCAGTATTTT	CASSNRVRSTDTQYF
TRBV18	-	13	-	TRBJ1-2	TGTGCCAGCTCACCCGGAGGGTCGCACGGCTACACCTTC	CASSPGGSHGYTF
TRBV29-1	many	15	-	TRBJ2-7	TGCAGCGTTGAGCCTGCGGCAGGGAGGACTGGTGAGCAGTACTTC	CSVEPAAGRTGEQYF
TRBV4-1	-	17	-	TRBJ1-3	TGTGCCAGCAGCCCACAGGAGACGGCGATCTATGGAAACACCATATATTTT	CASSPQETAIYGNTIYF
TRBV6-6	-	17	TRBD1	TRBJ1-1	TGTGCCACCTCAGATTTCACGGGGACAGGGTTGTTCGCTGAAGCTTTCTTT	CATSDFTGTGLFAEAFF
TRBV7-9	many	15	-	TRBJ1-2	TGTGCCAGCAGCGCTATACCCGGGGAGGCCTATGGCTACACCTTC	CASSAIPGEAYGYTF
TRBV21-1	-	11	-	TRBJ1-2	TGTGCCAGCAGAAAAAGGGTTCGCTACACCTTC	CASRKRVRYTF
TRBV19	-	13	-	TRBJ2-4	TGTGCCAGTAGACCCGCAGGACAGTACATTCAGTACTTC	CASRPAGQYIQYF
TRBV6-5	-	15	TRBD1	TRBJ2-2	TGTGCCAGCAGCAGGGACAGGGATGACACCGGGGAGCTGTTTTTT	CASSRDRDDTGELFF
TRBV27	-	15	-	TRBJ1-4	TGTGCCAGCAGGAACATACAGGGACTTGGGGAAAAACTGTTTTTT	CASRNIQGLGEKLFF
TRBV2	few	13	-	TRBJ1-2	TGTGCCAGCAGCCAGGAGGTCCCAAGAGGCTACACCTTC	CASSQEVPRGYTF
TRBV21-1	-	15	-	TRBJ2-7	TGTGCCAGCAGCGGGCGAGTCCCTTTCTTCTACGAGCAGTACTTC	CASSGRVPFFYEQYF
TRBV4-3	few	15	TRBD2	TRBJ2-7	TGCGCCAGCAGCCAAAAGAGCGGGAGCGGGGGCGAGCAGTACTTC	CASSQKSGSGGEQYF
TRBV18	-	14	-	TRBJ2-1	TGTGCCAGCTCACCAGGAACGGTAGCGTACGAGCAGGACTTC	CASSPGTVAYEQDF
TRBV4-1	many	13	-	TRBJ1-2	TGCGCCAGCAGCGAAGGGCCCGGCTATGGCTACACCTTC	CASSEGPGYGYTF
TRBV7-9	many	12	-	TRBJ2-1	TGTGCCAGCAGTTTGGGGGTCAATGAGCAGTTCTTC	CASSLGVNEQFF
TRBV29-1	-	13	-	TRBJ1-2	TGCAGCGTTGACGGGGAACAGGGCTATGGCTACACCTTC	CSVDGEQGYGYTF
TRBV6-2/TRBV6-3	-	14	-	TRBJ1-1	TGTGCCAGTCTCCGGGGGGCTCGGAACACTGAAGCTTTCTTT	CASLRGARNTEAFF
TRBV10-2	-	16	TRBD2	TRBJ2-2	TGCGCCAGCAAGGCTAGCGGGAGAGTAAACACCGGGGAGCTGTTTTTT	CASKASGRVNTGELFF
TRBV12-3/TRBV12-4	many	14	TRBD1	TRBJ2-7	TGTGCCAGCAGTCCTTGGACAGGGGGATACGAGCAGTACTTC	CASSPWTGGYEQYF
TRBV24-1	few	16	-	TRBJ2-1	TGTACCACCAGTGATCCCGAGAAGGGGCTAGGCCTAGAGCAGTTCTTC	CTTSDPEKGLGLEQFF
TRBV3-1	few	15	TRBD1	TRBJ2-7	TGTGCCAGCAGCCGAGGACAGGGTAACCTCTACGAGCAGTACTTC	CASSRGQGNLYEQYF